The 14 T cell receptor beta chains in this list originate from one sample, sequenced in a study of T cells after yellow fever vaccination. TCRdb analysed the 5' RACE reads with MiXCR anew, one entry per CDR3 protein. The top ten hold more than 12% of the sample, which has 550,000 to 750,000 distinct CDR3 sequences, roughly 13% seen once. The sequenced sample was PBMCs, obtained on the day of the yellow fever booster vaccination. These receptors were collected from a man aged 25 to 40 who received the YFV17D yellow fever vaccine.

This clonotype was observed many times. The rearrangement uses TRBV25-1 and TRBJ2-3; no clear D gene. V was shortened by 8 bases and J by 0 bases, with 6 bases between the two germline ends. The CDR3 is 12 residues long. The V gene's germline CDR1 is MGHDK and CDR2 SYGVNS. Written as DNA, the CDR3 is TGTGCCAGCGTTTCAAGCACAGATACGCAGTATTTT. This translates into CASVSSTDTQYF.

This rearrangement joins TRBV20-1 to TRBJ2-1; D is ambiguous. The germline gives CDR1 DFQATT, CDR2 SNEGSKA (reference sequence). The CDR3 has 13 amino acids. Deletions cut 0 bases from V and 4 bases from J, with 7 bases between. The CDR3 DNA reads as TGCAGTGCTAGAGAAGATAGATACAATGAGCAGTTCTTC. It encodes CSAREDRYNEQFF.

This clonotype was counted a few times. The V gene is TRBV5-5, the J gene TRBJ1-2, with D hard to call. The CDR3 loop spans 16 amino acids. Trimming took off 4 bases at V and 2 bases at J, with 18 bases between the two ends. Germline V gives CDR1 SGHKS, CDR2 YYEKEE (reference sequence). The CDR3 protein is CASSKDFNTPNYGYTF. DNA for the CDR3: TGTGCCAGCAGCAAGGATTTTAATACGCCAAACTATGGCTACACCTTC.

This clonotype was detected a few times. The chain links TRBV7-8 to TRBJ1-1, with D possibly being TRBD1 (6 bases). The ends were cut back, 5 bases at V and 1 base at J, with 17 bases in the middle. The length of the CDR3 is 16 residues. Germline V gives CDR1 SGHVS, CDR2 FQNEAQ. The CDR3 region is CASSPGQFRPNTEAFF. CDR3 DNA: TGTGCCAGCAGCCCCGGACAGTTCCGACCGAACACTGAAGCTTTCTTT.

The chain combines TRBV9 with TRBJ2-1; the D is unclear. The germline V gene encodes CDR1 SGDLS and CDR2 YYNGEE. This CDR3 comprises 15 residues. The germline V and J ends were trimmed by 0 bases and 8 bases, with 15 bases remaining between them. This chain's CDR3 is CASSVEWVHGHEQFF. In DNA, the CDR3 is TGTGCCAGCAGCGTAGAGTGGGTCCATGGCCATGAGCAGTTCTTC.

The V and J genes are TRBV6-1 and TRBJ2-2; D is uncertain. The V end lost 7 bases, the J end lost 4 bases, and 13 bases lay between the germline ends. Germline values: CDR1 MNHNS, CDR2 SASEGT. The length of the CDR3 is 14 residues. For the CDR3, the DNA is TGTGCCAGCACATTCGCGGAAGTCACCGGGGAGCTGTTTTTT. Translating it yields CASTFAEVTGELFF.

The J gene is TRBJ2-7, the V gene TRBV6-5, with D tentatively TRBD1 or TRBD2 (5 bases each). CDR3 size: 15 residues. V was clipped by 0 bases and J by 3 bases, with 12 bases between them. CDR1 is MNHEY and CDR2 is SVGAGI in the germline V gene. For the CDR3, the DNA is TGTGCCAGCAGTTACTCCCGGGGCGGAAGCTACGAGCAGTACTTC. Encoded protein: CASSYSRGGSYEQYF.

This clonotype was counted a few times. The CDR3 DNA reads as TGTGCTAGTGGCTTAACAAAAACGGCTTGGCCGGGCTACACCTTC. This translates into CASGLTKTAWPGYTF. V is TRBV12-5 and J is TRBJ1-2; no clear D gene. CDR3 length equals 15 residues. V lost 6 bases and J 8 bases, leaving 22 bases between the germline ends. Germline V CDR1 and CDR2: LGHNT, FRNRAP.

This clonotype has at least ten counts. The CDR3: CASSQGGAVTDTQYF. CDR3 nucleotide sequence: TGCGCCAGCAGCCAAGGGGGAGCTGTGACGGATACGCAGTATTTT. This rearrangement joins TRBV4-3 to TRBJ2-3, with D possibly being TRBD2 (5 bases). The CDR3 contains 15 residues. CDR1 and CDR2 from the germline V gene are LGHNA and YSLEER. V was cut by 1 base and J by 6 bases, with 14 bases left in between.

This rearrangement joins TRBV12-3 or TRBV12-4 to TRBJ1-5, with TRBD1 as a possible D gene (6 bases). Trimming removed 2 bases from V and 4 bases from J, with 12 bases in between. The CDR3 has 15 amino acids. In DNA, the CDR3 is TGTGCCAGCAGTTTACCAGGGGTGGGGAATCAGCCCCAGCATTTT. Its translation is CASSLPGVGNQPQHF.

In its sample, this clonotype was seen a few times. Here the CDR3 reads CASRRGSGNTGELFF. CDR3 in DNA: TGTGCCAGCAGGAGGGGTAGCGGTAACACCGGGGAGCTGTTTTTT. V is TRBV12-3 or TRBV12-4 and J is TRBJ2-2; D is possibly TRBD2 (6 bases). This CDR3 has 15 residues. The V end lost 6 bases, the J end lost 2 bases, and 13 bases lay between the germline ends.

This chain joins TRBV7-3 and TRBJ2-1; D may correspond to TRBD1 or TRBD2 (6 bases each). The CDR3 runs 16 residues. V was clipped by 5 bases and J by 3 bases, with 17 bases between them. Per germline, CDR1 SGHTA and CDR2 FQGTGA. CDR3 sequence reads: CASSLGGHGFYNEQFF. In nucleotides, the CDR3 is TGTGCCAGCAGCCTAGGGGGGCACGGGTTCTACAATGAGCAGTTCTTC.

This clonotype appeared a few times. The chain employs TRBV27 and TRBJ2-3; D remains ambiguous. The V gene lost 5 bases and the J gene lost 0 bases, with 9 bases spanning the gap. The CDR3 covers 14 residues. Germline loops: CDR1 MNHEY, CDR2 SMNVEV (reference sequence). DNA of the CDR3: TGTGCCAGCAGTCCCCGTTGGAGCACAGATACGCAGTATTTT. Its protein is CASSPRWSTDTQYF.

This clonotype showed up just a few times. This sequence joins TRBV20-1 and TRBJ2-7; 8 bases fit TRBD1. The CDR3 is made up of 13 amino acids. J lost 4 bases, V lost 6 bases, and 8 bases had no gene match. The germline V gene has CDR1 DFQATT and CDR2 SNEGSKA (reference sequence). The CDR3 DNA reads TGCAGTGCAGCAGGGGGCTTGTATTACGAGCAGTACTTC. Translating it yields CSAAGGLYYEQYF.